This passage covers 21 T cell receptor beta chains from one sample sequenced in a study of T cell responses to AZD1222 COVID-19 vaccine. Using immunoSEQ multiplex PCR, the repertoire was profiled, and TCRdb retains in-frame clones only, with some absent. Of about 140,000 clones listed, around 89% are singletons. This sample comprised peripheral blood, obtained on day 0 of AZD1222 vaccination. The receptors were sampled from an adult in good health.

V gene TRBV5-6 combines with J gene TRBJ1-1; D is ambiguous. The CDR3 consists of 12 residues. V was cut by 4 bases and J by 4 bases, with 8 bases left in between. From germline, CDR1 is SGHDT and CDR2 YYEEEE. The CDR3 here is CASSLEVTEAFF. For the CDR3, the DNA is TGTGCCAGCAGCCTAGAAGTCACTGAAGCTTTCTTT.

The rearrangement links TRBV5-8 to TRBJ1-2; D is unclear. V was shortened by 0 bases and J by 4 bases, with 10 bases between the two germline ends. This CDR3 contains 14 residues. Germline V gene data show CDR1 as SGHTS and CDR2 as YDEGEE. The CDR3: CASSLETPIYGYTF. The CDR3 DNA follows: TGTGCCAGCAGCTTGGAGACACCTATCTATGGCTACACCTTC.

The chain has TRBV28 and TRBJ1-4; perhaps TRBD1 as D (5 bases). CDR1 MDHEN and CDR2 SYDVKM come from the germline V gene. CDR3 size: 14 residues. V gave up 6 bases and J gave up 4 bases, with 12 bases separating them. The CDR3: CASSLTAGNEKLFF. The CDR3 nucleotides are TGTGCCAGCAGCCTGACAGCCGGTAATGAAAAACTGTTTTTT.

This chain connects TRBV27 to TRBJ2-6; D may be TRBD2 (6 bases). V dropped 5 bases and J dropped 4 bases, with 15 bases sitting between them. This CDR3 has 16 amino acids. Germline CDR1 MNHEY, CDR2 SMNVEV (reference sequence). The DNA for the CDR3 is TGTGCCAGCAGTCCCTTATTCGGGAGCGGGGCCAACGTCCTGACTTTC. Translation gives CASSPLFGSGANVLTF.

This chain links TRBV19 with TRBJ1-5; the match to TRBD1 covers 7 bases. Germline-derived CDR1 and CDR2 are LNHDA and SQIVND (reference sequence). The CDR3 is 15 residues long. V lost 4 bases to trimming and J lost 6 bases; unmatched junction nucleotides: 9. CDR3 residues: CASSTRRGGVQPQHF. Here the CDR3 DNA reads TGTGCCAGTAGTACCAGACGAGGGGGCGTTCAGCCCCAGCATTTT.

V is TRBV11-2 and J is TRBJ2-5; 11 bases align to TRBD2. This CDR3 has 14 amino acids. Germline-derived CDR1 and CDR2 are SGHAT and FQNNGV. J gave up 7 bases and V 5 bases, and 6 bases lay outside the gene matches. Here the CDR3 DNA reads TGTGCCAGCAGCCCTGGGACTAGCGGTGGGACCCAGTACTTC. Protein sequence: CASSPGTSGGTQYF.

The chain recombines TRBV4-3 with TRBJ2-1; the D is unclear. The CDR3 has 17 residues. The V end was cut by 1 base, the J end by 0 bases, with 13 bases between. Germline CDR1 and CDR2: LGHNA and YSLEER. CDR3 sequence reads: CASSQGQVVGSYNEQFF. In DNA, the CDR3 is TGCGCCAGCAGCCAAGGCCAGGTAGTGGGCTCCTACAATGAGCAGTTCTTC.

V gene TRBV5-5 combines with J gene TRBJ2-7; D ambiguous. Germline assignment: CDR1 SGHKS and CDR2 YYEKEE (reference sequence). The V end was cut by 0 bases, the J end by 0 bases, with 4 bases between. The CDR3 length is 13 residues. CDR3 protein: CASSLAGSYEQYF. In nucleotides, the CDR3 is TGTGCCAGCAGCTTGGCTGGCTCCTACGAGCAGTACTTC. The whole variable domain, filled in from reference TRBV5-5 and TRBJ2-7, reads DAGVTQSPTHLIKTRGQQVTLRCSPISGHKSVSWYQQVLGQGPQFIFQYYEKEERGRGNFPDRFSARQFPNYSSELNVNALLLGDSALYLCASSLAGSYEQYFGPGTRLTVT.

V usage is TRBV2 and J usage is TRBJ1-2; 10 positions match TRBD1. CDR3 length equals 13 residues. With 5 bases clipped from V and 7 bases from J, the junction kept 4 bases outside the gene matches. CDR1 is SNHLY and CDR2 is FYNNEI in the germline V gene. The CDR3 DNA is TGTGCCAGCAGTAGACAGGGGGCAGGTGGCTACACCTTC. It translates to CASSRQGAGGYTF. The whole variable domain, remainder taken from reference TRBV2 and TRBJ1-2, is EPEVTQTPSHQVTQMGQEVILRCVPISNHLYFYWYRQILGQKVEFLVSFYNNEISEKSEIFDDQFSVERPDGSNFTLKIRSTKLEDSAMYFCASSRQGAGGYTFGSGTRLTVV.

The chain is built from TRBV7-2 and TRBJ2-2, with D perhaps TRBD1 or TRBD2 (5 bases each). The V and J ends lost 8 bases and 0 bases respectively, with 13 bases between them. CDR1 is SGHTA and CDR2 is FQGNSA in the germline V gene. This CDR3 is 15 amino acids long. The CDR3 coding sequence is TGTGCCAGCCCCCCTGGGGGAGCGAACACCGGGGAGCTGTTTTTT. Translating gives CASPPGGANTGELFF.

The chain combines TRBV28 with TRBJ1-2; no clear D. Trimming took off 2 bases at V and 7 bases at J, with 5 bases between the two ends. The CDR3 has 11 amino acids. Germline CDR1 is MDHEN and CDR2 is SYDVKM. The CDR3 here is CASSLLGGYTF. CDR3 in DNA: TGTGCCAGCAGTTTACTGGGTGGCTACACCTTC.

The chain carries TRBV2 and TRBJ2-5, with unresolved D. Trimming removed 2 bases at V and 4 bases at J, with 14 bases between. CDR1 SNHLY and CDR2 FYNNEI come from the germline V gene. The CDR3 consists of 15 residues. CDR3 loop: CASSENDRIRETQYF. In nucleotides, the CDR3 is TGTGCCAGCAGTGAAAACGATAGGATCCGAGAGACCCAGTACTTC.

The chain employs TRBV11-2 and TRBJ2-3, with 7 bases fitting TRBD2. Per germline, CDR1 SGHAT and CDR2 FQNNGV. Losses at the gene ends were 5 bases for V and 1 base for J; bases not matched to a gene: 6. The CDR3 spans 15 residues. The CDR3 protein is CASSLIAGGTDTQYF. CDR3 in DNA: TGTGCCAGCAGCCTGATCGCGGGAGGCACAGATACGCAGTATTTT. The full variable domain, in which reference TRBV11-2 and TRBJ2-3 provide the parts outside the CDR3, is EAGVAQSPRYKIIEKRQSVAFWCNPISGHATLYWYQQILGQGPKLLIQFQNNGVVDDSQLPKDRFSAERLKGVDSTLKIQPAKLEDSAVYLCASSLIAGGTDTQYFGPGTRLTVL.

The rearrangement joins TRBV7-9 to TRBJ1-3; no definite D call. Looked up from germline, CDR1 is SEHNR and CDR2 is FQNEAQ (reference sequence). Between the trimmed V and J ends, which lost 1 base and 3 bases, there was a span of 10 bases. The CDR3 length is 15 residues. DNA for the CDR3: TGTGCCAGCAGCTTAGACGGGCCATTTGGAAACACCATATATTTT. Amino acid sequence: CASSLDGPFGNTIYF.

The V gene is TRBV5-1, the J gene TRBJ2-1, with a weak D call TRBD2 (5 bases). V lost 0 bases and J lost 5, with 9 bases in between. Looked up from germline, CDR1 is SGHRS and CDR2 is YFSETQ. The CDR3 is 14 amino acids. Written as DNA, the CDR3 is TGCGCCAGCAGCTTGGTTTCCGGGAACAATGAGCAGTTCTTC. Translated, it gives CASSLVSGNNEQFF.

The genes are TRBV7-3 and TRBJ2-3; D call uncertain. The CDR3 length is 15 residues. The V end lost 5 bases, the J end lost 0 bases, and 12 bases lay between the germline ends. Germline lookup yields CDR1 SGHTA and CDR2 FQGTGA. CDR3 in amino acids: CASSPGVGSTDTQYF. DNA of the CDR3: TGTGCCAGCAGCCCTGGAGTGGGGAGCACAGATACGCAGTATTTT.

Turning to this clone: The sample has other DNA sequences that encode this CDR3 too. The rearrangement joins TRBV7-9 to TRBJ1-2; the D gene is possibly TRBD1 (5 bases). The V gene's germline CDR1 is SEHNR and CDR2 FQNEAQ (reference sequence). The CDR3 spans 14 residues. V was trimmed by 2 bases and J by 5 bases, leaving 12 bases between them. The chain's CDR3 is CASSLRAGLYGYTF. DNA of the CDR3: TGTGCCAGCAGCTTAAGGGCAGGGCTGTATGGCTACACCTTC.

The chain couples TRBV30 to TRBJ2-1; 7 bases align to TRBD2. Germline CDR1 and CDR2: GTSNPN and SVGIG (reference sequence). The CDR3 sequence is 14 residues long. Trimming took 8 bases from V and 3 from J; bases not matched to a gene: 10. CDR3 nucleotides: TGTGCCGGGGGGGGTGGAATGGGCTACAATGAGCAGTTCTTC. It translates to CAGGGGMGYNEQFF.

V and J are TRBV3-1 (or the pseudogene TRBV3-2) and TRBJ1-4; D is possibly TRBD1 (5 bases). Germline-derived CDR1 and CDR2 are LGHDT and YNNKEL (reference sequence). The CDR3 has 14 amino acids. With 8 bases removed from V and 2 bases from J, the gap between germline ends came to 12 bases. DNA for the CDR3: TGTGCCAGCCGGAAGCGGGGGACTAATGAAAAACTGTTTTTT. Protein: CASRKRGTNEKLFF.

As regards this clone: At one boundary the junction diverges from the germline segment, which might be a read error. This chain uses TRBV6-5 with TRBJ1-1; no clear D. Germline CDR1 and CDR2: MNHEY and SVGAGI. The CDR3 length is 13 residues. CDR3 in amino acids: CASSLTENAEAFF. Written as DNA, the CDR3 is TGTGCCAGCAGTCTGACCGAGAACGCTGAAGCTTTCTTT.

V usage is TRBV6-5 and J usage is TRBJ2-2, with D uncertain. The CDR3 has 13 amino acids. Germline V lookup: CDR1 MNHEY, CDR2 SVGAGI. The V gene lost 2 bases and the J gene lost 6 bases, with 7 bases spanning the gap. Here the CDR3 reads CASSYKNSGELFF. The CDR3 region has the DNA TGTGCCAGCAGTTACAAGAATTCCGGGGAGCTGTTTTTT.